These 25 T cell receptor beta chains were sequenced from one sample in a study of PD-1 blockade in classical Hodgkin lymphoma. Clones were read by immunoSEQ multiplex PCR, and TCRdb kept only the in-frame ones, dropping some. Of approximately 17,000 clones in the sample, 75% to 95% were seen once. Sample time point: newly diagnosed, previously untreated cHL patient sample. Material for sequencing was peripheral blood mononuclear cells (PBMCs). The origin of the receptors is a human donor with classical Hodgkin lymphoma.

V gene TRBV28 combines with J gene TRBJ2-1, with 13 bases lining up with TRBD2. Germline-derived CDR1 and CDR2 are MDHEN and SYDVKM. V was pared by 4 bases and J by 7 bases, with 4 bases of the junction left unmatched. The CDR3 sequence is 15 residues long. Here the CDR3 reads CASSSGLAGRNEQFF. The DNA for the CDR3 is TGTGCCAGCAGTTCGGGACTAGCGGGACGAAATGAGCAGTTCTTC.

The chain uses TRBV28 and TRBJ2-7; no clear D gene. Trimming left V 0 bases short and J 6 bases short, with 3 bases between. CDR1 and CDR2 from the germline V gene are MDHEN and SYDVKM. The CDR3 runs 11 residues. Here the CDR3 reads CASSLWVEQYF. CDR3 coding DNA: TGTGCCAGCAGTTTATGGGTCGAGCAGTACTTC.

In DNA form, the CDR3 reads TGTGCCAGCAGTTTTGGGCATGAAAAACTGTTTTTT. It is translated as CASSFGHEKLFF. V gene TRBV28 combines with J gene TRBJ1-4; D remains unclear. V was shortened by 3 bases and J by 6 bases, with 5 bases between the two germline ends. The CDR3 is made up of 12 amino acids. CDR1 and CDR2 from the germline V gene are MDHEN and SYDVKM.

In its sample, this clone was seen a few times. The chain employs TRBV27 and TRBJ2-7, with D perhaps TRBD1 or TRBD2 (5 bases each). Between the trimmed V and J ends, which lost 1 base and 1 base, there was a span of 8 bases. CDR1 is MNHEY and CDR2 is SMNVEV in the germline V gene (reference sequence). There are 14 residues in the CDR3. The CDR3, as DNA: TGTGCCAGCAGTTTATGGGGCGGGTCCTACGAGCAGTACTTC. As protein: CASSLWGGSYEQYF.

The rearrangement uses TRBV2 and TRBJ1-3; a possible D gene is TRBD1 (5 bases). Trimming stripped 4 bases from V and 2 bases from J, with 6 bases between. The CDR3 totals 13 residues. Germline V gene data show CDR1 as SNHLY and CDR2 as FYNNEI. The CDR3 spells CASSAGTGNTIYF. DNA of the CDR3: TGTGCCAGCAGTGCAGGGACTGGAAACACCATATATTTT.

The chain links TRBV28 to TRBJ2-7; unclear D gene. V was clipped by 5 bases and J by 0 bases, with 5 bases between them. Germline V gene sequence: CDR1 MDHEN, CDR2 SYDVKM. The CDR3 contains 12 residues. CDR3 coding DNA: TGTGCCAGCAGTATTAACTCCTACGAGCAGTACTTC. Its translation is CASSINSYEQYF.

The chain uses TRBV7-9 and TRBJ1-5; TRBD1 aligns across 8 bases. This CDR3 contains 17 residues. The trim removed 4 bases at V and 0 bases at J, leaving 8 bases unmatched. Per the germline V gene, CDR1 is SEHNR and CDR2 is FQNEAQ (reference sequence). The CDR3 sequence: CASSSYKTGASNQPQHF. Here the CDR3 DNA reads TGTGCCAGCAGCTCATATAAGACAGGGGCTAGCAATCAGCCCCAGCATTTT.

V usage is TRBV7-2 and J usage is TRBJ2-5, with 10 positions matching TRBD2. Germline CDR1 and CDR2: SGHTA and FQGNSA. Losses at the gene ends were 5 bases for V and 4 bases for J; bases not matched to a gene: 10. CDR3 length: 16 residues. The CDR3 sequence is CASSPNLAGDGETQYF. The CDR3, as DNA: TGTGCCAGCAGCCCCAATCTAGCGGGAGATGGAGAGACCCAGTACTTC. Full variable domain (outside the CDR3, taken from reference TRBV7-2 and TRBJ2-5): GAGVSQSPSNKVTEKGKDVELRCDPISGHTALYWYRQSLGQGLEFLIYFQGNSAPDKSGLPSDRFSAERTGGSVSTLTIQRTQQEDSAVYLCASSPNLAGDGETQYFGPGTRLLVL.

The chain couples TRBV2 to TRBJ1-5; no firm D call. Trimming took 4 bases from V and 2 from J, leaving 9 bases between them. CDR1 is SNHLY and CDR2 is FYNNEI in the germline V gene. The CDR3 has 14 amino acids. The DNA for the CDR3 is TGTGCCAGCAGTGTGGAGAAAGGCAATCAGCCCCAGCATTTT. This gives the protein CASSVEKGNQPQHF.

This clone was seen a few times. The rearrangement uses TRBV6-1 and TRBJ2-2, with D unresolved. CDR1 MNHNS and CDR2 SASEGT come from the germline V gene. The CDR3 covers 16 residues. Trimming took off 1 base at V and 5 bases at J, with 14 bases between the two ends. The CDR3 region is CASSEDRGPATGELFF. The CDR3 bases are TGTGCCAGCAGTGAAGATCGCGGACCTGCTACCGGGGAGCTGTTTTTT.

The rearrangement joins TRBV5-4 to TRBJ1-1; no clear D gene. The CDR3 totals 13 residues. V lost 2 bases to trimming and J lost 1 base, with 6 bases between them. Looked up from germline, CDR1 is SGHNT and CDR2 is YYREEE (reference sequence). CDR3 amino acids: CASSFPGNTEAFF. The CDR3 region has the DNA TGTGCCAGCAGCTTTCCCGGGAACACTGAAGCTTTCTTT.

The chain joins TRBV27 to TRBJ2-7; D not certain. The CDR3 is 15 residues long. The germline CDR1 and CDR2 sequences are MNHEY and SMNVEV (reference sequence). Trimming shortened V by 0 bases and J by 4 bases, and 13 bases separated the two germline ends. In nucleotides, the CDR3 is TGTGCCAGCAGTTTATCTGGGGTTCCCTCTTACGAGCAGTACTTC. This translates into CASSLSGVPSYEQYF.

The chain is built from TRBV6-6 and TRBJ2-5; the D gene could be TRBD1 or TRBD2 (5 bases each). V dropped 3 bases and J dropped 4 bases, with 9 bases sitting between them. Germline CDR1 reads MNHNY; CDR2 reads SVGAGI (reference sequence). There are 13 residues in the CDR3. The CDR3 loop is CASSYSGTETQYF. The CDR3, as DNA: TGTGCCAGCAGTTATTCAGGGACAGAGACCCAGTACTTC.

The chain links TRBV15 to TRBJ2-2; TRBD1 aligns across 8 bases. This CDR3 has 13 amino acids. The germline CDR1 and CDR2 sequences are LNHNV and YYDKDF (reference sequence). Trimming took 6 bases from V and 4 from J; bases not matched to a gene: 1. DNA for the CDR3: TGTGCCACCAGGACAGGGGTCACCGGGGAGCTGTTTTTT. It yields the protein CATRTGVTGELFF.

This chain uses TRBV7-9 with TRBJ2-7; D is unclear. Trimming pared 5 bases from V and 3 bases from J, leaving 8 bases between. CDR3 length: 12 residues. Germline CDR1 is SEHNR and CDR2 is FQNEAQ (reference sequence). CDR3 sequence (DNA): TGTGCCAGCAGCCGCCAGTTCTACGAGCAGTACTTC. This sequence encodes CASSRQFYEQYF.

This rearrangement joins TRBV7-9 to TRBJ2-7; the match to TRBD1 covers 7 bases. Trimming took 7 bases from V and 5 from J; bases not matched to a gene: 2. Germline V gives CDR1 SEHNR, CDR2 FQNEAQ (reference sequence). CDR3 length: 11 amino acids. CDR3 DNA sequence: TGTGCCAGCACCAGGGGGAACGAGCAGTACTTC. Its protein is CASTRGNEQYF.

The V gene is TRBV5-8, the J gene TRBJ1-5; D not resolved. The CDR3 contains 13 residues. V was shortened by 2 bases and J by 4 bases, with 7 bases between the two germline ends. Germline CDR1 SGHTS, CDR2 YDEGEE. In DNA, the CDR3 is TGTGCCAGCAGCTTTTTACCTAATCAGCCCCAGCATTTT. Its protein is CASSFLPNQPQHF. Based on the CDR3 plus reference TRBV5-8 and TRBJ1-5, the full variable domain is EAGVTQSPTHLIKTRGQQATLRCSPISGHTSVYWYQQALGLGLQFLLWYDEGEERNRGNFPPRFSGRQFPNYSSELNVNALELEDSALYLCASSFLPNQPQHFGDGTRLSIL.

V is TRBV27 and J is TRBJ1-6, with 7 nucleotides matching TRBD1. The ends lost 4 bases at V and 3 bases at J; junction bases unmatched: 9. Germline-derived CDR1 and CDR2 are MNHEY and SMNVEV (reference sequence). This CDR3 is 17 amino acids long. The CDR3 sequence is CASSSPKPGGYNSPLHF. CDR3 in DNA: TGTGCCAGCAGTTCTCCCAAACCAGGGGGCTATAATTCACCCCTCCACTTT.

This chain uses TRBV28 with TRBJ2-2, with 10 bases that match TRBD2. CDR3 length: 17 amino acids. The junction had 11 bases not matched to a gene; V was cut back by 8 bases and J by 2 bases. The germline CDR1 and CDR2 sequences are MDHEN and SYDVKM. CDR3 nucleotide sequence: TGTGCCAGCGGCCAAGCAGGACTAGCGGTCAACACCGGGGAGCTGTTTTTT. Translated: CASGQAGLAVNTGELFF.

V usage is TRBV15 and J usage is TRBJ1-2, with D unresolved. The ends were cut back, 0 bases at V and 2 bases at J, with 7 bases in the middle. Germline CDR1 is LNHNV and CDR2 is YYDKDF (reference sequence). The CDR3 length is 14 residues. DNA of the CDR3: TGTGCCACCAGCAGAGAGGAGAGAAACTATGGCTACACCTTC. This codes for CATSREERNYGYTF.

CDR3 in DNA: TGTGCCATCAGCCCTACAGGGGGAGGACAGCCCCAGCATTTT. Amino acid sequence: CAISPTGGGQPQHF. The chain recombines TRBV10-3 with TRBJ1-5; 8 bases are shared with TRBD1. CDR1 and CDR2 from the germline V gene are ENHRY and SYGVKD. V lost 6 bases to trimming and J lost 7 bases; unmatched junction nucleotides: 8. This CDR3 contains 14 residues.

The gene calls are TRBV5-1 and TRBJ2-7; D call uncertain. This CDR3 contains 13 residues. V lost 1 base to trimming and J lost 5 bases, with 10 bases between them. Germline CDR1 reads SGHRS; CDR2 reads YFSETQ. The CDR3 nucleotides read TGCGCCAGCAGCTTGACCAGGCGCCACGAGCAGTACTTC. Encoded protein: CASSLTRRHEQYF.

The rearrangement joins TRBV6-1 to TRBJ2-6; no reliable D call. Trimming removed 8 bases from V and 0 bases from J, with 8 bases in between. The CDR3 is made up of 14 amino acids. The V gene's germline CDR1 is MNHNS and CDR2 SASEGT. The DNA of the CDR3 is TGTGCCAGCGCGACCAGCTCTGGGGCCAACGTCCTGACTTTC. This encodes CASATSSGANVLTF.

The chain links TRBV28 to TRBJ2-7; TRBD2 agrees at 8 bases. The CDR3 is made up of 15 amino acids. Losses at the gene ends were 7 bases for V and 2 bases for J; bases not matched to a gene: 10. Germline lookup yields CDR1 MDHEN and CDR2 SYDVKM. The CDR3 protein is CASTPGGGGTYEQYF. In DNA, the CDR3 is TGTGCCAGCACCCCGGGGGGGGGCGGGACCTACGAGCAGTACTTC. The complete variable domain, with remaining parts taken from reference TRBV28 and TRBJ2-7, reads DVKVTQSSRYLVKRTGEKVFLECVQDMDHENMFWYRQDPGLGLRLIYFSYDVKMKEKGDIPEGYSVSREKKERFSLILESASTNQTSMYLCASTPGGGGTYEQYFGPGTRLTVT.

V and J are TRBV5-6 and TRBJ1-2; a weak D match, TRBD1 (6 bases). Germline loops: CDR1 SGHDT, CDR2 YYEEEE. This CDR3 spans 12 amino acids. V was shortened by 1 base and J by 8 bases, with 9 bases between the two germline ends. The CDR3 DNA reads TGTGCCAGCAGCTTGTCTACAGGGGGCTACACCTTC. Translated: CASSLSTGGYTF.